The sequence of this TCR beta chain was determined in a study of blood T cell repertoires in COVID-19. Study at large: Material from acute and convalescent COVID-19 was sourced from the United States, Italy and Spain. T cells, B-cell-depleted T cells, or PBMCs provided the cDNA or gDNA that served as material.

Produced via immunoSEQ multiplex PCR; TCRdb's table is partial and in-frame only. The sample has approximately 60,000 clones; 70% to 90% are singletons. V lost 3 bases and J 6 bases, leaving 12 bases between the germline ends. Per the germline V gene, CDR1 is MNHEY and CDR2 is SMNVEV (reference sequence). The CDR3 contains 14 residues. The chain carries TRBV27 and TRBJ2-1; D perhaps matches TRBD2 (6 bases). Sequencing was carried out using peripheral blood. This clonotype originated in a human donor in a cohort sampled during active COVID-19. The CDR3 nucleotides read TGTGCCAGCAGTTTGATCGCGGGAAGCAATGAGCAGTTCTTC. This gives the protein CASSLIAGSNEQFF.